The 21 T cell receptor beta chains listed next were all sequenced from one sample in a study of a mutant IDH1 vaccine in newly diagnosed glioma. Their antigens are not known. As for time point: week 11, during vaccination. With topical imiquimod, each dose of the vaccine consisted of 300 ug of mutant IDH1 20-mer peptide. Method: immunoSEQ multiplex PCR; TCRdb's copy keeps in-frame clones and lacks some. The data contain 55,000 to 70,000 clones, around nine tenths of them singletons. The specimen was PBMCs, collected from a glioma patient whose treatment included an IDH1 peptide vaccine. These receptors originate from a man aged 40-49 years with glioma.

The chain is built from TRBV11-2 and TRBJ2-3; D not resolved. V was shortened by 2 bases and J by 2 bases, with 11 bases between the two germline ends. Germline V gene lookup returns CDR1 SGHAT and CDR2 FQNNGV. The CDR3 loop spans 15 amino acids. CDR3 loop: CASSLSSVSTDTQYF. In DNA form, the CDR3 reads TGTGCCAGCAGCTTATCTAGTGTGTCCACAGATACGCAGTATTTT.

The rearrangement uses TRBV6-6 and TRBJ2-7; 7 bases are shared with TRBD1. The CDR3 is made up of 13 amino acids. Looked up from germline, CDR1 is MNHNY and CDR2 is SVGAGI (reference sequence). V was pared by 5 bases and J by 3 bases, with 4 bases of the junction left unmatched. The CDR3 DNA sequence: TGTGCCAGCAGTAGGGACAGCTACTACGAGCAGTACGTC. Its protein is CASSRDSYYEQYV.

V usage is TRBV9 and J usage is TRBJ2-1, with D possibly matching TRBD2 (5 bases). V gave up 0 bases and J gave up 8 bases, with 12 bases separating them. From germline, CDR1 is SGDLS and CDR2 YYNGEE. This CDR3 is 14 amino acids long. This CDR3 reads CASSVGGFGDEQFF. In nucleotides, the CDR3 is TGTGCCAGCAGCGTAGGAGGGTTCGGCGATGAGCAGTTCTTC.

The V call is TRBV11-3, the J call TRBJ2-5; D gene ambiguous. The V gene's germline CDR1 is SGHNT and CDR2 YENEEA. This CDR3 has 13 residues. Trimming stripped 1 base from V and 7 bases from J, with 10 bases between. In DNA form, the CDR3 reads TGTGCCAGCAGCTTAGTGGCTGACGGGACCCAGTACTTC. Its translation: CASSLVADGTQYF.

The table lists this clone with a few counts. The chain has TRBV28 and TRBJ1-1; D gene unclear. The V and J ends lost 2 bases and 10 bases respectively, with 14 bases between them. There are 13 residues in the CDR3. The germline V gene encodes CDR1 MDHEN and CDR2 SYDVKM. The DNA for the CDR3 is TGTGCCAGCAGTTTACTGTCAGTGGGAGGAGCTTTCTTT. It specifies CASSLLSVGGAFF.

This clone was seen just once. The rearrangement uses TRBV19 and TRBJ1-1; D unclear. This CDR3 spans 14 amino acids. The V end lost 1 base, the J end lost 0 bases, and 6 bases lay between the germline ends. CDR1 is LNHDA and CDR2 is SQIVND in the germline V gene (reference sequence). The CDR3 DNA sequence: TGTGCCAGTAGTATAGGGCCCATGAACACTGAAGCTTTCTTT. This encodes CASSIGPMNTEAFF.

The J gene is TRBJ2-1, the V gene TRBV7-9; TRBD2 is a possible D gene (5 bases). Germline CDR1 is SEHNR and CDR2 is FQNEAQ (reference sequence). The V gene lost 3 bases and the J gene lost 4 bases, with 10 bases spanning the gap. The CDR3 totals 14 residues. The CDR3 sequence is CASSFEGPYNEQFF. As DNA, the CDR3 is TGTGCCAGCAGCTTCGAGGGCCCGTACAATGAGCAGTTCTTC.

This chain uses TRBV18 with TRBJ2-1; D tentatively reads TRBD1 or TRBD2 (6 bases each). The V end was cut by 0 bases, the J end by 6 bases, with 9 bases between. The CDR3 is 14 residues long. Germline-derived CDR1 and CDR2 are KGHSH and LQKENI. The CDR3 loop is CASSPPGGPNEQFF. The DNA for the CDR3 is TGTGCCAGCTCACCACCTGGGGGGCCCAATGAGCAGTTCTTC.

J is TRBJ2-7 and V is TRBV6-1; D might be TRBD1 (6 bases). The ends were cut back, 6 bases at V and 2 bases at J, with 11 bases in the middle. Per germline, CDR1 MNHNS and CDR2 SASEGT. The CDR3 has 13 residues. The CDR3 DNA is TGTGCCAGCAGACGGACAGAGACCTACGAGCAGTACGTC. Translating it yields CASRRTETYEQYV.

The gene calls are TRBV10-3 and TRBJ2-3; D is unclear. Germline V CDR1 and CDR2: ENHRY, SYGVKD. V was clipped by 10 bases and J by 0 bases, with 14 bases between them. CDR3 length: 14 residues. The CDR3 bases are TGTGCCACCTGGGGTGGGCCTAGCACAGATACGCAGTATTTT. Amino acid sequence: CATWGGPSTDTQYF.

The chain is built from TRBV19 and TRBJ1-1, with 7 nucleotides matching TRBD1. Trimming removed 6 bases from V and 2 bases from J; junction bases left unmatched: 6. The CDR3 runs 14 residues. From germline, CDR1 is LNHDA and CDR2 SQIVND (reference sequence). The CDR3 DNA reads TGTGCCAGTAGCCCCGGGACAGTTAACACTGAAGCTTTCTTT. It is translated as CASSPGTVNTEAFF.

The chain is built from TRBV10-2 and TRBJ2-7, with 7 bases lining up with TRBD2. The germline V gene encodes CDR1 WSHSY and CDR2 SAAADI. V dropped 2 bases and J dropped 7; count of bases not matched to a gene: 11. This CDR3 contains 15 residues. The CDR3 nucleotides read TGCGCCAGCAGTGAGAGGCGGGGGATGTTCAGGGAGCAGTACGTC. Encoded protein: CASSERRGMFREQYV.

For the CDR3, the DNA is TGTGCCATCAGGACCAGTATGGAGGTTAGCACAGATACGCAGTATTTT. Translation gives CAIRTSMEVSTDTQYF. The chain combines TRBV10-3 with TRBJ2-3, with D perhaps TRBD2 (5 bases). In germline, CDR1 is ENHRY, CDR2 SYGVKD. V lost 6 bases to trimming and J lost 0 bases, with 16 bases between them. The CDR3 length is 16 residues.

This chain links TRBV19 with TRBJ1-5; D gene unclear. The V gene lost 4 bases and the J gene lost 0 bases, with 10 bases spanning the gap. Germline V lookup: CDR1 LNHDA, CDR2 SQIVND (reference sequence). This CDR3 comprises 15 residues. The CDR3 sequence is CASSKVIASNQPQHF. The CDR3 nucleotides are TGTGCCAGTAGTAAGGTTATCGCTAGCAATCAGCCCCAGCATTTT.

The CDR3, as DNA: TGTGCCAGCAGCAGCCTCCGGGGCACAGATACGCAGTATTTT. The encoded protein is CASSSLRGTDTQYF. V gene TRBV7-2 combines with J gene TRBJ2-3, with no clear D. Trimming cost V 5 bases and J 1 base, with 10 bases left between them. The CDR3 spans 14 residues. CDR1 is SGHTA and CDR2 is FQGNSA in the germline V gene.

The chain uses TRBV19 and TRBJ1-5; the D gene is possibly TRBD1 (5 bases). V lost 5 bases to trimming and J lost 4 bases, with 9 bases between them. Germline CDR1 and CDR2: LNHDA and SQIVND (reference sequence). CDR3 length: 13 residues. The CDR3 DNA is TGTGCCAGTAGTCGACAGCCGAATCAGCCCCAGCATTTT. This translates into CASSRQPNQPQHF.

V usage is TRBV7-2 and J usage is TRBJ2-1, with 9 bases fitting TRBD1. CDR3 length equals 15 residues. Germline CDR1 reads SGHTA; CDR2 reads FQGNSA. V shed 1 base, J shed 4 bases, and the junction held 2 bases outside the gene matches. The CDR3: CASSLVGTGYNEQFF. DNA of the CDR3: TGTGCCAGCAGCTTAGTCGGGACAGGGTACAATGAGCAGTTCTTC. Complete variable domain (other parts from reference TRBV7-2 and TRBJ2-1): GAGVSQSPSNKVTEKGKDVELRCDPISGHTALYWYRQSLGQGLEFLIYFQGNSAPDKSGLPSDRFSAERTGGSVSTLTIQRTQQEDSAVYLCASSLVGTGYNEQFFGPGTRLTVL.

This chain uses TRBV30 with TRBJ1-5, with D perhaps TRBD1 (6 bases). V dropped 0 bases and J dropped 3 bases, with 12 bases sitting between them. Per the germline V gene, CDR1 is GTSNPN and CDR2 is SVGIG (reference sequence). CDR3 size: 15 residues. This CDR3 reads CAWSVGGTANQPQHF. CDR3 coding DNA: TGTGCCTGGAGTGTAGGGGGGACGGCCAATCAGCCCCAGCATTTT.

The genes are TRBV28 and TRBJ2-2, with TRBD2 identical over 8 bases. V was clipped by 7 bases and J by 4 bases; unmatched bases: 5. The CDR3 spans 14 residues. The germline gives CDR1 MDHEN, CDR2 SYDVKM. CDR3 region: CASTGGVGTGELFF. In nucleotides, the CDR3 is TGTGCCAGCACCGGGGGGGTTGGCACCGGGGAGCTGTTTTTT. Based on the CDR3 plus reference TRBV28 and TRBJ2-2, the full variable domain is DVKVTQSSRYLVKRTGEKVFLECVQDMDHENMFWYRQDPGLGLRLIYFSYDVKMKEKGDIPEGYSVSREKKERFSLILESASTNQTSMYLCASTGGVGTGELFFGEGSRLTVL.

The CDR3 spells CASSFIGARGNEQFF. In DNA form, the CDR3 reads TGTGCCAGCAGCTTCATCGGGGCCCGTGGTAATGAGCAGTTCTTC. The rearrangement uses TRBV7-9 and TRBJ2-1; D may correspond to TRBD1 or TRBD2 (5 bases each). Deletions cut 3 bases from V and 7 bases from J, with 16 bases between. Germline lookup yields CDR1 SEHNR and CDR2 FQNEAQ (reference sequence). CDR3 length: 15 residues.

This chain connects TRBV18 to TRBJ2-3; no clear D. V was pared by 3 bases and J by 2 bases, with 9 bases between. The CDR3 extends over 14 amino acids. Germline lookup yields CDR1 KGHSH and CDR2 LQKENI. The CDR3 DNA is TGTGCCAGCTCACCGCCTCCGGCCACAGATACGCAGTATTTT. Translating it yields CASSPPPATDTQYF. Looking up the rest from reference TRBV18 and TRBJ2-3 gives the full variable domain: NAGVMQNPRHLVRRRGQEARLRCSPMKGHSHVYWYRQLPEEGLKFMVYLQKENIIDESGMPKERFSAEFPKEGPSILRIQQVVRGDSAAYFCASSPPPATDTQYFGPGTRLTVL.